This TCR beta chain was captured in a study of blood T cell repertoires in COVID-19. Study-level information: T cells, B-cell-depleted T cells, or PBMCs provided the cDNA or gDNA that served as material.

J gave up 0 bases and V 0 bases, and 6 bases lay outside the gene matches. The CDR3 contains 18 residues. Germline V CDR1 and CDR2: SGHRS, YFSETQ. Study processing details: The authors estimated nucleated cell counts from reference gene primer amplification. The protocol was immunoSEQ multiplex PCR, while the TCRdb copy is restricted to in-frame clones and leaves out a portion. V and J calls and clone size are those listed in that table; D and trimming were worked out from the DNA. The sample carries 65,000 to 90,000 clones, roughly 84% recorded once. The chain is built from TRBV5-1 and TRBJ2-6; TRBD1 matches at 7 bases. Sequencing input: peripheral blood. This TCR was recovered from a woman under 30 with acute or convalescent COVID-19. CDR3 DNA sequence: TGCGCCAGCAGCTTGGGGGACAGTTTCTACTCTGGGGCCAACGTCCTGACTTTC. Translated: CASSLGDSFYSGANVLTF.